This T cell receptor (beta chain) was obtained from a study of identical twins. The CDR3 has 15 amino acids. From germline, CDR1 is MNHEY and CDR2 SMNVEV (reference sequence). Trimming cost V 7 bases and J 3 bases, with 18 bases left between them. TCRdb called the 5' RACE reads again in MiXCR, with one record for every CDR3 protein. There are 650,000 to 800,000 distinct CDR3 sequences in the sample; less than 10% occur only once, and about 0.98% lies in the top ten. Another study also made use of these data, one on yellow fever vaccine responses in identical twins.

The source material was PBMCs. The chain joins TRBV27 to TRBJ2-5; D unresolved. The sequence derives from a young woman in good health. The CDR3 DNA sequence: TGTGCCAGCACTTCCCGAGGTCTCCTCGAAGAGACCCAGTACTTC. It yields the protein CASTSRGLLEETQYF.